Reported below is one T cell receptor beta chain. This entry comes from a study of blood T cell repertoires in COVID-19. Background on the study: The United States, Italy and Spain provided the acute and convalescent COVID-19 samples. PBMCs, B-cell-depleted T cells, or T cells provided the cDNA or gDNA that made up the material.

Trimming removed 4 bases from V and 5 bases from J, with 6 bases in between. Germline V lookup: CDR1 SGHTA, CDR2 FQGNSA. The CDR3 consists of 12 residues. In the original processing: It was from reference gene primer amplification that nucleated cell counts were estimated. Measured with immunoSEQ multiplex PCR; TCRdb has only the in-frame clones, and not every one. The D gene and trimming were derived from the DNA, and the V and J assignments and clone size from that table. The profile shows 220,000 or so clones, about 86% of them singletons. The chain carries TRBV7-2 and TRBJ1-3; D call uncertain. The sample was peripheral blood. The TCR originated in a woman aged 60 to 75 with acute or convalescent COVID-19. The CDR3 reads CASSSTRNTIYF. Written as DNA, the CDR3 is TGTGCCAGCAGCTCCACTCGAAACACCATATATTTT.